The sequence of this T cell receptor beta chain was determined in a study of T cell responses to AZD1222 COVID-19 vaccine. The CDR3 has 13 amino acids. V dropped 8 bases and J dropped 0 bases, with 11 bases sitting between them. Germline V gene lookup returns CDR1 LNHDA and CDR2 SQIVND (reference sequence). Using immunoSEQ multiplex PCR, the repertoire was profiled, and TCRdb retains in-frame clones only, with some absent. The sample has more than 85,000 clones; less than 95% are singletons. Sequencing used peripheral blood, obtained on day 0 of AZD1222 vaccination. The origin of this receptor is an adult in good health. V gene TRBV19 combines with J gene TRBJ2-7; D may correspond to TRBD1 or TRBD2 (6 bases each). CDR3 loop: CASGGGLSYEQYF. Here the CDR3 DNA reads TGTGCCAGTGGTGGGGGGCTCTCCTACGAGCAGTACTTC.